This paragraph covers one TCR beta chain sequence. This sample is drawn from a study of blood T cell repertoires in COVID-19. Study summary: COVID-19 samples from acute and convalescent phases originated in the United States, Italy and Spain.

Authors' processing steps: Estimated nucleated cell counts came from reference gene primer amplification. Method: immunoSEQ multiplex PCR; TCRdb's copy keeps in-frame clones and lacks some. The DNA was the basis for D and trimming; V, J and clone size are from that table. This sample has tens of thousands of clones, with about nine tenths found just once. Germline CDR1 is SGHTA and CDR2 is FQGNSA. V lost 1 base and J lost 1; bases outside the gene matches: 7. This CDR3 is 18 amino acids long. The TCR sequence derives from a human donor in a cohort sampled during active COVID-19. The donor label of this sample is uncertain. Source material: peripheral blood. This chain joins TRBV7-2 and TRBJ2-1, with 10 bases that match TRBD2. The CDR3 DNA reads TGTGCCAGCAGCTTAGGGTCCGGAGCGGGGGGGTCCTACAATGAGCAGTTCTTC. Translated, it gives CASSLGSGAGGSYNEQFF.